Included here is one TCR beta chain sequence, with context. Its antigen is currently unknown. A much larger clone sits a single nucleotide away, making a read error possible. The germline V gene has CDR1 GTSNPN and CDR2 SVGIG (reference sequence). The CDR3 sequence is 14 residues long. This sample is part of a study of regulatory T cells in long-lasting Graves disease. Points from the study as a whole: With persistent disease, TRBV28, TRBJ1-2 and TRBJ2-5 were the favored segments. Persistent Graves' patients showed reduced TCR diversity versus newly diagnosed patients.

Construction of TCR beta libraries relied on iRepertoire HTBI primers and on Arm-PCR targeting CDR3 regions. TCRdb independently ran MiXCR on the multiplex PCR reads; one entry per CDR3 protein. This sample yields about 400,000 distinct CDR3 sequences, of which 15% to 20% are seen a single time; roughly a fifth belongs to the top ten. The time point was: newly diagnosed GD, antithyroid drugs for less than 3 months. Following extraction of RNA from PBMCs, that RNA was used to make the TCR library. The sample was also reused in another study, on T cells in Graves' hyperthyroidism and ophthalmopathy. In that study: Graves' hyperthyroidism qualified as stable when ophthalmopathy did not progress within 18 months. Expanded thyroid clonotypes (above 0.001) were mostly also found in blood.

The source of this sequence is a woman aged 18-29 years with Graves disease. The V and J genes are TRBV30 and TRBJ2-2, with a tentative D call TRBD2 (5 bases). This material consisted of peripheral blood mononuclear cells (PBMCs), taken at new diagnosis, from a patient treated with antithyroid drugs. The chain's CDR3 is CAWSAQWGVGERFF. Written as DNA, the CDR3 is TGTGCCTGGAGTGCCCAGTGGGGAGTCGGGGAGCGGTTTTTT.